The sequence of this TCR beta chain was determined in a study of response to subunit inactivated influenza vaccine. Study conclusions and caveats: The authors proposed limited new T cell recruitment per seasonal influenza vaccination.

TCRdb analysed the RT-PCR reads with MiXCR anew, one entry per CDR3 protein. Here the sample spans hundreds of thousands of distinct CDR3 sequences, 7.5% to 8.5% being singletons. Of note for this clonotype: Its antigen is unknown.

CDR3 size: 14 residues. Trimming removed 7 bases from V and 5 bases from J; junction bases left unmatched: 10. The germline V gene has CDR1 LNHDA and CDR2 SQIVND (reference sequence). This receptor was taken from a man between 45 and 75 years old who received an inactivated influenza vaccine. The chain couples TRBV19 to TRBJ2-5, with 7 bases lining up with TRBD1. The source material was PBMCs from blood, sampled less than 30 months after vaccination. The CDR3 coding sequence is TGTGCCAGTATGGATGAGGGGGCGAGGGAGACCCAGTACTTC. Its protein is CASMDEGARETQYF.